The 11 T cell receptor beta chains below all came from one sample that was sequenced in a study of blood T cells in healthy people across ages. A second PCR, run for roughly 6 to 11 cycles, used a sample-barcoded 5' primer plus a J-beta primer mix. TCRdb re-called the 5' RACE reads with MiXCR, one entry per CDR3 protein. The data hold around 1.1 million distinct CDR3 sequences, with more than 30% observed a single time. Sequencing was carried out using blood. The receptors derive from a man aged 18 to 35 in good health.

The J gene is TRBJ2-5, the V gene TRBV30, with 9 nucleotides matching TRBD1. The V segment lost 5 bases and the J segment 11 bases; nucleotides outside the gene matches: 9. Germline CDR1 reads GTSNPN; CDR2 reads SVGIG (reference sequence). This CDR3 contains 12 residues. CDR3 amino acids: CAWGTGIGEQYF. The DNA for the CDR3 is TGTGCCTGGGGGACAGGGATTGGGGAGCAGTACTTC.

This clonotype has only a few counts. This chain uses TRBV27 with TRBJ2-7; unclear D gene. The V gene lost 6 bases and the J gene lost 2 bases, with 8 bases spanning the gap. CDR1 is MNHEY, CDR2 SMNVEV, per germline (reference sequence). This CDR3 comprises 12 residues. This CDR3 reads CASSQNPYEQYF. CDR3 coding DNA: TGTGCCAGCAGCCAAAACCCCTACGAGCAGTACTTC.

The V gene is TRBV5-5, the J gene TRBJ2-7; 7 nucleotides agree with TRBD1. Germline CDR1 reads SGHKS; CDR2 reads YYEKEE (reference sequence). CDR3 size: 16 residues. With 5 bases clipped from V and 7 bases from J, the junction kept 18 bases outside the gene matches. The CDR3 reads CASSNDRQGRGNEQYF. Written as DNA, the CDR3 is TGTGCCAGCAGTAATGATAGACAGGGAAGAGGCAATGAGCAGTACTTC.

This clonotype came up a few times. The chain links TRBV3-1 to TRBJ1-2, with D hard to call. Trimming removed 0 bases at V and 7 bases at J, with 15 bases between. This CDR3 contains 15 residues. CDR1 and CDR2 from the germline V gene are LGHDT and YNNKEL (reference sequence). As DNA, the CDR3 is TGTGCCAGCAGCCAAGAGGGTTCAAAAGCGAGTGGCTACACCTTC. Its protein is CASSQEGSKASGYTF.

The chain has TRBV29-1 and TRBJ2-1; TRBD2 matches at 9 bases. CDR1 SQVTM and CDR2 ANQGSEA come from the germline V gene. The CDR3 has 14 residues. Trimming at V came to 5 bases and at J to 2 bases, leaving 4 bases not matched to a gene. The CDR3 reads CSVNSGSTYNEQFF. For the CDR3, the DNA is TGCAGCGTTAATAGCGGGAGCACCTACAATGAGCAGTTCTTC.

This clonotype was detected only once. The chain joins TRBV29-1 to TRBJ1-1, with a weak D call TRBD1 (5 bases). The CDR3 contains 13 residues. CDR1 is SQVTM, CDR2 ANQGSEA, per germline. The V end lost 7 bases, the J end lost 0 bases, and 12 bases lay between the germline ends. The CDR3 reads CSAKTAMNTEAFF. In DNA, the CDR3 is TGCAGCGCCAAGACAGCCATGAACACTGAAGCTTTCTTT.

This clonotype was observed a handful of times. The V gene is TRBV4-1, the J gene TRBJ2-7; 10 positions match TRBD1. The CDR3 is 16 residues long. V was clipped by 0 bases and J by 3 bases; unmatched bases: 5. The germline V gene encodes CDR1 MGHRA and CDR2 YSYEKL. Here the CDR3 reads CASSQDWGQGYYEQYF. CDR3 nucleotide sequence: TGCGCCAGCAGCCAAGATTGGGGACAGGGGTACTACGAGCAGTACTTC.

The chain is built from TRBV28 and TRBJ1-2; TRBD1 agrees at 7 bases. Germline-derived CDR1 and CDR2 are MDHEN and SYDVKM. The V segment lost 6 bases and the J segment 4 bases; nucleotides outside the gene matches: 14. This CDR3 spans 16 amino acids. CDR3 sequence: CASSHPPGQASYGYTF. The CDR3 nucleotides are TGTGCCAGCAGCCATCCTCCCGGACAGGCGAGCTATGGCTACACCTTC.

This chain joins TRBV6-2 or TRBV6-3 and TRBJ2-3; a weak D match, TRBD2 (5 bases). Deletions cut 1 base from V and 0 bases from J, with 17 bases between. Germline CDR1 and CDR2: MNHEY and SVGEGT. The CDR3 spans 18 residues. The CDR3 sequence is CASSYLSLRVPSTDTQYF. CDR3 nucleotides: TGTGCCAGCAGTTACTTATCACTGCGGGTACCTAGCACAGATACGCAGTATTTT.

Comments on this clonotype: Germline and junction disagree at one end, which may indicate a read error. The chain links TRBV20-1 to TRBJ2-7, with TRBD2 as a possible D gene (5 bases). TRBJ2-5 explains the end of the DNA better; the J call may be wrong. CDR1 is DFQATT, CDR2 SNEGSKA, per germline (reference sequence). This CDR3 spans 12 amino acids. The CDR3 DNA is TGCAGCGCTAGCCAGAAAAAAGAGACCCAGTACTTC. Residues: CSASQKKETQYF.

This clonotype was counted between two and nine times. The chain recombines TRBV29-1 with TRBJ1-1, with D maybe TRBD1 (5 bases). The V and J ends lost 4 bases and 4 bases respectively, with 13 bases between them. From germline, CDR1 is SQVTM and CDR2 ANQGSEA. CDR3 length: 13 residues. The CDR3 sequence: CSVVGGEGTEAFF. CDR3 DNA sequence: TGCAGCGTTGTAGGAGGGGAAGGCACTGAAGCTTTCTTT. Drawing the rest from reference TRBV29-1 and TRBJ1-1, the complete variable domain is SAVISQKPSRDICQRGTSLTIQCQVDSQVTMMFWYRQQPGQSLTLIATANQGSEATYESGFVIDKFPISRPNLTFSTLTVSNMSPEDSSIYLCSVVGGEGTEAFFGQGTRLTVV.